Listed below are T cell receptor beta chains from one sample, sequenced in a study of blood T cell repertoires in COVID-19. Profiling relied on immunoSEQ multiplex PCR, and the TCRdb table lists in-frame clones only, not all of them. The sample yields approximately 170,000 clones, about 85% seen once. The sequencing input was peripheral blood. These receptors were collected from a man of 80 years or more with COVID-19, enrolled during active disease. CDR3s leave out the opening cysteine and the closing phenylalanine or tryptophan. Some rows mark clone size as missing; the rest say once, few, many or name a class of expanded clone.

>TRBV6-2/TRBV6-3|few|TRBJ1-6
ASSYSGTPGPPLH
>TRBV10-3|-|TRBJ2-7
AISERRPWTGRGSPPAYEQY
>TRBV7-9|-|TRBJ1-1
ASSLSPTETEAF
>TRBV5-1|-|TRBJ1-4
ASSTRGSNEKLF
>TRBV4-1|-|TRBJ1-2
ASSRGHGSDGYT
>TRBV20-1|-|TRBJ1-4
SAIDRALNEKLF
>TRBV6-5|-|TRBJ1-1
ASSYSPQGNTEAF
>TRBV9|-|TRBJ2-6
ASSSLAGGVPGANVLT
>TRBV28|-|TRBJ2-2
ASRSTGELF
>TRBV11-2|-|TRBJ1-1
ASSSRGPGIMNTEAF
>TRBV19|-|TRBJ2-3
ASSTTGDTQY
>TRBV2|-|TRBJ1-1
ASSEALPVLINRNTEAF
>TRBV24-1|-|TRBJ2-1
ATSDPSRGSYNEQF
>TRBV7-8|-|TRBJ2-2
ASSFRLADVSNTGELF
>TRBV7-3|-|TRBJ1-3
ASSLNPQGSGNTIY
>TRBV4-3|-|TRBJ2-7
ASSQGQGANEQY
>TRBV19|-|TRBJ1-1
ASSTRTGGVRDTEAF
>TRBV3-1/TRBV3-2|-|TRBJ2-3
ASSHWRQGAVDTQY
>TRBV5-4|-|TRBJ2-3
ASSLGGTDTQY
>TRBV18|once|TRBJ2-7
ASSPRTVFTYEQY
>TRBV5-8|-|TRBJ1-3
ASSLNRAGNTIY
>TRBV15|-|TRBJ2-7
ATSRGGTGSSYEQY
>TRBV19|-|TRBJ1-2
ASSPVDREGYGYT
>TRBV7-2|-|TRBJ2-5
ASSFLAQETQY
>TRBV6-5|-|TRBJ2-7
ASGRGAYEQY
>TRBV3-1/TRBV3-2|-|TRBJ1-6
ASSQAQAESPLH
>TRBV11-2|few|TRBJ2-5
ASSLGLVETQY
>TRBV11-3|-|TRBJ2-7
ASSPGLAGYEQY
>TRBV28|-|TRBJ1-2
ASSFLTGGILNYGYT
>TRBV30|-|TRBJ1-5
AWTQDKRNQPQH
>TRBV4-1|-|TRBJ2-3
ASSQERRSTSGNPGSDTQY
>TRBV2|once|TRBJ1-4
ASSKQGGAEKLF
>TRBV2|-|TRBJ1-1
ASSEIGQGREAF
>TRBV6-2/TRBV6-3|-|TRBJ1-6
ASSYSRDSPLH
>TRBV5-4|-|TRBJ1-4
ASSLGGQRGNEKLF
>TRBV6-1|-|TRBJ2-7
ASSEGQGRIGEQY
>TRBV29-1|-|TRBJ2-1
SGAGTSSYNEQF
>TRBV19|-|TRBJ2-1
ASSISRGPYNEQF
>TRBV7-9|once|TRBJ1-4
ASSRPGGNEKLF
>TRBV11-3|-|TRBJ2-5
ASQGQGGQETQY
>TRBV7-7|-|TRBJ2-5
ASSSQEYNRGWETQY
>TRBV5-6|-|TRBJ1-2
ASSFEANGYT
>TRBV10-1|-|TRBJ2-1
ASSDSKTSGGADEQF
>TRBV11-2|-|TRBJ1-6
ASSPDNNSPLH
>TRBV5-6|once|TRBJ2-1
ASSHLKASGNEQF
>TRBV6-2/TRBV6-3|few|TRBJ1-1
ASSYTARGTEAF
>TRBV12-3/TRBV12-4|-|TRBJ1-1
ASSLAPYTEAF
>TRBV10-2|-|TRBJ1-2
ASSVAGRYT
>TRBV19|-|TRBJ1-3
ASTPGQIGNTIY
>TRBV9|-|TRBJ2-1
ASSVGPTSSYNEQF
>TRBV4-3|-|TRBJ1-3
ASSQDPPGGPRGNTIY
>TRBV2|few|TRBJ2-7
ASSYQTGYSYEQY
>TRBV11-3|-|TRBJ2-2
ASSSIRDRGSTGELF
>TRBV11-3|-|TRBJ2-1
ASRLYLNEQF
>TRBV6-5|-|TRBJ1-1
ASRRVGGNTEAF
>TRBV5-1|few|TRBJ1-1
ASSSTSGGTEAF